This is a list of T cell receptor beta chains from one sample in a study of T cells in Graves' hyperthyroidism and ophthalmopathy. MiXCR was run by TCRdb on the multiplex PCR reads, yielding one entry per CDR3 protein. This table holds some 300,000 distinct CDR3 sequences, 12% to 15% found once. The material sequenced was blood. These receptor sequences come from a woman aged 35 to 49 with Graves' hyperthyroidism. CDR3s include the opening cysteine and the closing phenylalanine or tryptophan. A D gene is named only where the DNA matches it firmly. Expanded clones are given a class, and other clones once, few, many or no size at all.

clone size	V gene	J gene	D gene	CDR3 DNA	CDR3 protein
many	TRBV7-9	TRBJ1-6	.	TGTGCCAGCAGCCCAGACCTGGTCAATTCACCCCTCCACTTT	CASSPDLVNSPLHF
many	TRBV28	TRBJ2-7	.	TGTGCCAGTTCACAAAGGCGGACCCTTCTCTACGAGCAGTACTTC	CASSQRRTLLYEQYF
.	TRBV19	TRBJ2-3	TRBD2	TGTGCCAGTAGTTCCACGCTAGCGGGACGAGGGGATACGCAGTATTTT	CASSSTLAGRGDTQYF
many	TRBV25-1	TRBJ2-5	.	TGTGCCAGCAGTATCGGGTGGTGGGAGACCCAGTACTTC	CASSIGWWETQYF
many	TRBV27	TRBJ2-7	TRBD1	TGTGCCAGCAGCCTGGGACAGGGGCCCACCTACGAGCAGTACTTC	CASSLGQGPTYEQYF
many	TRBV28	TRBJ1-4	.	TGTGCCAGCAGTTCACCCGGGACATCTGAAAAACTGTTTTTT	CASSSPGTSEKLFF
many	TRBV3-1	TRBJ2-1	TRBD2	TGTGCCAGTGCTTTGGCGGGAGGTTACAATGAGCAGTTCTTC	CASALAGGYNEQFF
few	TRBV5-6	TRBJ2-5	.	TGTGCCAGCAGCTTGGGGACGGCCCTGGGGGCCCAGTACTTC	CASSLGTALGAQYF
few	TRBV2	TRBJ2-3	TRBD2	TGTGCCAGCAAGCCTAGCGGGAGGACCACAGATACGCAGTATTTT	CASKPSGRTTDTQYF
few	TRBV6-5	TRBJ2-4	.	TGTGCCAGCAGTTACTCGATTCCAGGGGTGACCAAAAACATTCAGTACTTC	CASSYSIPGVTKNIQYF
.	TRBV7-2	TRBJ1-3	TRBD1	TGTGCCAGCAGCCCTACAGGGGCGGGAAACACCATATATTTT	CASSPTGAGNTIYF
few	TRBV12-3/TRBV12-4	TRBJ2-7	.	TGTGCCAGCGGTCCCCGCGAGCCTCCCTACGAGCAGTACTTC	CASGPREPPYEQYF
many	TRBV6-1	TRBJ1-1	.	TGTGCCAGCAGTATGGGGTTGTCGAACACTGAAGCTTTCTTT	CASSMGLSNTEAFF
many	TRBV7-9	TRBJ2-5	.	TGTGCCAGCAGCTTAGAGAGACTGGGGGGCCAAGAGACCCAGTACTTC	CASSLERLGGQETQYF
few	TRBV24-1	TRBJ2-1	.	TGTGCCACCAGTGACTACAGGGCTTTGGGTGAGCAGTTCTTC	CATSDYRALGEQFF
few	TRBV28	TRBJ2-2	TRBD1	TGTGGTTCGGGCCGGGACAGGCCGAACACCGGGGAGCTGTTTTTT	CGSGRDRPNTGELFF
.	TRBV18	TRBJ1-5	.	TGTGCCAGCTCACCAAACGAGGGCTATCAGCCCCAGCATTTT	CASSPNEGYQPQHF
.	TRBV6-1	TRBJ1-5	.	TGTGCCAGCAGTGGACCAGCCCTTAATCAGCCCCAGCATTTT	CASSGPALNQPQHF
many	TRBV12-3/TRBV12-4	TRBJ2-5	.	TGTGCCAGCAGTTTCGGTCCGGCCCAAGAGACCCAGTACTTC	CASSFGPAQETQYF
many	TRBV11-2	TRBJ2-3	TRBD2	TGTGCCAGCAGCTTAGTCACTGGGACTAGCGGGAGGTGGCAGTATTTT	CASSLVTGTSGRWQYF
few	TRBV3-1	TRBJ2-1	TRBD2	TGTGCCAGCAGCCAAGATACTAGCGTTTACAATGAGCAGTTCTTC	CASSQDTSVYNEQFF
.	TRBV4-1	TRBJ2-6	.	TGCGCCAGCAGCCTACGCCATGTACCTGGGGCCAACGTCCTGACTTTC	CASSLRHVPGANVLTF
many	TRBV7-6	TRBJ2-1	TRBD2	TGTGCCAGCAGCTTAGCGTGGACTAGCGCGAATGAGCAGTTCTTC	CASSLAWTSANEQFF
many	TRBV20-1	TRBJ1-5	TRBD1	TGCAGTGCTAGGCCGACAGGGAGTATCGGTCAGCCCCAGCATTTT	CSARPTGSIGQPQHF
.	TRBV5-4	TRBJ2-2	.	TGTGCCAGCAGCGTTGAGCGTTTGAAAACCGGGGAGCTGTTTTTT	CASSVERLKTGELFF
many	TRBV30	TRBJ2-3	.	TGTGCCTGGATTTTGGGACCCAACACAGATACGCAGTATTTT	CAWILGPNTDTQYF
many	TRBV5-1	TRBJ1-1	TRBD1	TGCGCCAGCAGCTGGGGGACAGGGGACATGAACACTGAAGCTTTCTTT	CASSWGTGDMNTEAFF
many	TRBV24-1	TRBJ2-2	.	TGTGCCACCAGTGACCCATACACCGGGGAGCTGTTTTTT	CATSDPYTGELFF
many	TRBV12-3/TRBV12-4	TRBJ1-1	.	TGTGCCAGCATCCTACAGGGTGTAGCTTTCTTT	CASILQGVAFF
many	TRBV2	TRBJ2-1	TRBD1	TGTGCCAGCAGGCCGGGACAGGGGGGCTACAATGAGCAGTTCTTC	CASRPGQGGYNEQFF
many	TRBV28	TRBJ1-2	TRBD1	TGTGCCAGCACCATGACAGGGAGACCCTCTATGCGCTACACCTTC	CASTMTGRPSMRYTF
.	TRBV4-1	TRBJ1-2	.	TGCGCCAGCAGCCAAGAACTCGGGGCTTTAGGGGGCTACACCTTC	CASSQELGALGGYTF
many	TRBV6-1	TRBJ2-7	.	TGTGCCAGCAGACAAGGTGGAGCCGGGGGCTCCTACGAGCAGTACTTC	CASRQGGAGGSYEQYF
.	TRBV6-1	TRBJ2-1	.	TGTGCCAGCCTACCTTTGACTAGCAATGAGCAGTTCTTC	CASLPLTSNEQFF
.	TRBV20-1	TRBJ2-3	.	TGCAGTGCTACCCACGGAACGGGCACAGATACGCAGTATTTT	CSATHGTGTDTQYF
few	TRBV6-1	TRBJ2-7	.	TGTGCCAGCAGGTCCTTTTACGAGCAGTACTTC	CASRSFYEQYF
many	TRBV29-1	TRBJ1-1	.	TGCAGCGTTGACGGTGGGGACATGAACACTGAAGCTTTCTTT	CSVDGGDMNTEAFF
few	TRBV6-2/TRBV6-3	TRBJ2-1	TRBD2	TGTGCCAGCAGAAGATTAGCGGGAGTGACGGAGCAGTTCTTC	CASRRLAGVTEQFF
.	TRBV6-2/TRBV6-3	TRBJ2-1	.	TGTGCCAGCAGCTCTGCAGGTAGCTCCTACAATGAGCAGTTCTTC	CASSSAGSSYNEQFF
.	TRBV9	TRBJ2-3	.	TGTGCCAGCAGCCCCGGCGGAGGGGCGCAGTATTTT	CASSPGGGAQYF
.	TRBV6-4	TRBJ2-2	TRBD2	TGTGCCAGCAGTTGCGGGGGAACCGGGGAGCTGTTTTTT	CASSCGGTGELFF
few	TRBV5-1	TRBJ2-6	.	TGCGCCAGCAGCTTGGCACAGGGCTCTGGGGCCAACGTCCTGACTTTC	CASSLAQGSGANVLTF
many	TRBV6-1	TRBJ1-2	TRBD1	TGTGCCAGCCGGACAGGGAACTATGGCTACACCTTC	CASRTGNYGYTF
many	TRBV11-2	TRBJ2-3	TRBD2	TGTGCCAGCAGGTCGCTCGCCCGGACGGGGGGTAGCACAGATACGCAGTATTTT	CASRSLARTGGSTDTQYF
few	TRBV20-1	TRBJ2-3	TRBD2	TGCAGTGCTAGACGGAGCGGGAGCGAGAGGGGCCGGGATACGCAGTATTTT	CSARRSGSERGRDTQYF
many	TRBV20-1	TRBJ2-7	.	TGCAGTGCTAGAGATATTCACGCAGCGAGCCCCTACGAGCAGTACTTC	CSARDIHAASPYEQYF
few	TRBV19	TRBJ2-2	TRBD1	TGTGCCAGTAGTAAAACGGGACAGTACACCGGGGAGCTGTTTTTT	CASSKTGQYTGELFF
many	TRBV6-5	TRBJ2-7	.	TGTGCCAGCAGTTACTCCGACAACTACGAGCAGTACTTC	CASSYSDNYEQYF
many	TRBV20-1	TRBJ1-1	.	TGCAGTGCCAGGGACCTTTCTGACGCTGAAGCTTTCTTT	CSARDLSDAEAFF
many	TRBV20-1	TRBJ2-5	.	TGCAGTGCTAGAGATGGGGCCAGGGTTTGGCAGGAGACCCAGTACTTC	CSARDGARVWQETQYF
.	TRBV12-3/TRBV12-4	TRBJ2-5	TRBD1	TGTGCCAGCAGCACCCCCGGGACAGTCAAAGAGACCCAGTACTTC	CASSTPGTVKETQYF
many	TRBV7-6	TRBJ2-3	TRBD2	TGTGCCAGCAGCTCCAGGACTAGCGGGAGCACAGATACGCAGTATTTT	CASSSRTSGSTDTQYF
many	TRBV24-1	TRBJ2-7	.	TGTGCCACCAGTGATTCGGGACAAAAGGGGACCTACGAGCAGTACTTC	CATSDSGQKGTYEQYF
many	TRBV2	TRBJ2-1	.	TGTGCCAGCAGCTACCAGCGACAAGAGCAGTTCTTC	CASSYQRQEQFF
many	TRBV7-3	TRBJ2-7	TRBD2	TGTGCCAGCAGCTTCCTGACTAGCGGGGAAACAAACGAGCAGTACTTC	CASSFLTSGETNEQYF
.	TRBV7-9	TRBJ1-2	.	TGTGCCAGCAGCCCTGGACAGCGTGGCTACACCTTC	CASSPGQRGYTF
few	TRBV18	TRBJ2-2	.	TGTGCCAGCTCACCACGGCAGGGATACACCGGGGAGCTGTTTTTT	CASSPRQGYTGELFF
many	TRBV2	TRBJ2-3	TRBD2	TGTGCCAGCAGTGGGCTGGGACTAGCGGGAGCGGCAAGTGATACGCAGTATTTT	CASSGLGLAGAASDTQYF
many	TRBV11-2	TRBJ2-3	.	TGTGCCAGCAGCCCCCCCTGGGCTGACACAGATACGCAGTATTTT	CASSPPWADTDTQYF
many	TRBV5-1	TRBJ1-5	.	TGCGCCAGCAGCTTGGAGGGAGGCAATCAGCCCCAGCATTTT	CASSLEGGNQPQHF